The 6 T cell receptor beta chains presented below share a single source sample, sequenced in a study of cytomegalovirus exposure and HLA in healthy donors. The PCR employed 60 Vbeta primers together with 13 Jbeta primers. Sequencing used immunoSEQ multiplex PCR; TCRdb keeps in-frame clones, though not all of them. Of around 230,000 clones in the sample, just under 80% were seen once. Specimen: PBMCs. These receptors were taken from a boy aged 5-17 years in good health and CMV-seronegative.

Only a few counts were recorded for this clone. The chain joins TRBV21-1 to TRBJ1-2. TRBV21-1 represents a pseudogene. The CDR3 covers 13 residues. CDR3 DNA: TGTGCCAGCAGCAAAGAGCCATCTCATGGCTACACCTTC. Amino acid sequence: CASSKEPSHGYTF.

The chain uses TRBV6-4 and TRBJ1-1, with D possibly TRBD1 on 5 matching bases. V was clipped by 3 bases and J by 3 bases, with 8 bases between them. Germline V gives CDR1 MRHNA, CDR2 SNTAGT. This CDR3 is built from 13 residues. In DNA form, the CDR3 reads TGTGCCAGCAGTGAGGCCAGGGACACTGAAGCTTTCTTT. Amino acid sequence: CASSEARDTEAFF.

V is TRBV6-5 and J is TRBJ1-1; D remains ambiguous. Trimming shortened V by 0 bases and J by 5 bases, and 10 bases separated the two germline ends. This CDR3 has 14 residues. Germline V gives CDR1 MNHEY, CDR2 SVGAGI. In nucleotides, the CDR3 is TGTGCCAGCAGTTACTCGGTCCGGAGTACTGAAGCTTTCTTT. This sequence encodes CASSYSVRSTEAFF.

This clone was seen more than once but under ten times. CDR3 nucleotides: TGTGCCAGCAGGGCCGGGACAGGGGCGCATGGCTACACCTTC. Amino acid sequence: CASRAGTGAHGYTF. V gene TRBV2 combines with J gene TRBJ1-2; 10 bases match TRBD1. This CDR3 has 14 amino acids. V shed 6 bases and J 6 bases; nucleotides not matched to a gene: 7. Germline V gene sequence: CDR1 SNHLY, CDR2 FYNNEI.

This clone was recorded a few times. This chain links TRBV27 with TRBJ1-2, with D possibly matching TRBD1 (6 bases). This CDR3 comprises 14 residues. The germline V gene has CDR1 MNHEY and CDR2 SMNVEV (reference sequence). Trimming took 6 bases from V and 4 from J, leaving 15 bases between them. CDR3 nucleotide sequence: TGTGCCAGCAGATCTACAGGGTCCACCTATGGCTACACCTTC. It is translated as CASRSTGSTYGYTF.

The rearrangement links TRBV11-2 to TRBJ2-3; D possibly corresponds to TRBD2 (6 bases). The CDR3 spans 15 residues. CDR1 SGHAT and CDR2 FQNNGV come from the germline V gene. Trimming shortened V by 4 bases and J by 7 bases, and 18 bases separated the two germline ends. The CDR3 coding sequence is TGTGCCAGCAGCTCCCGACTAGGCCGTGTTAATACGCAGTATTTT. It codes for CASSSRLGRVNTQYF.